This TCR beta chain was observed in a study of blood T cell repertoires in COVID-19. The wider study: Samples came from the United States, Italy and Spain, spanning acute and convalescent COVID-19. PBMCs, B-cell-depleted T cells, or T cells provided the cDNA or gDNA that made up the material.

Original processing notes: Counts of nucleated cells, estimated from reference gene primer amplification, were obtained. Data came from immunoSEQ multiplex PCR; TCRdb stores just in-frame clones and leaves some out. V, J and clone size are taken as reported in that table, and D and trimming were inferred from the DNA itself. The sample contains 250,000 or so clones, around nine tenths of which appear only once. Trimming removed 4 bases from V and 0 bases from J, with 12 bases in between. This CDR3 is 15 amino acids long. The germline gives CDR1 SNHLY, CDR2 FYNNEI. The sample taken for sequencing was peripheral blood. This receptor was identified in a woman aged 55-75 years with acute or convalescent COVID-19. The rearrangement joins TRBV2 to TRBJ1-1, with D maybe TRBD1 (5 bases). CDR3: CASSGLGGLNTEAFF. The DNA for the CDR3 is TGTGCCAGCAGTGGATTGGGGGGATTGAACACTGAAGCTTTCTTT.